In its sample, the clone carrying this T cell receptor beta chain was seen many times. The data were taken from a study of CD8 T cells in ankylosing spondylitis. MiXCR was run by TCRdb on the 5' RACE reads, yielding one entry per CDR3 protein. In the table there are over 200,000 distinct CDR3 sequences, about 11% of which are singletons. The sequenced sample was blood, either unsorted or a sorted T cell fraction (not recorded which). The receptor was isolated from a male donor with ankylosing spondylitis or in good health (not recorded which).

The CDR3 DNA follows: TGCAGTGCTCCTCGGGGGTTTCTCACAGATACGCAGTATTTT. Amino acids: CSAPRGFLTDTQYF. V is TRBV20-1 and J is TRBJ2-3; D possibly corresponds to TRBD2 (6 bases). Germline V gene sequence: CDR1 DFQATT, CDR2 SNEGSKA (reference sequence). The CDR3 is 14 residues long. Trimming took 5 bases from V and 2 from J, leaving 14 bases between them.